This T cell receptor (beta chain) was captured in a study of T cell responses to AZD1222 COVID-19 vaccine (dated by TCRdb to 2020 to 2022). Study-level background: A total of approximately 250 trial participants underwent TCR sequencing, of whom under 220 had received two doses of AZD1222 and some 26 had received two doses of the MenACWY control vaccine. Trial participants were enrolled by age into subgroups of 18-55, 56-69 and 70-plus years, and roughly 160, 29 and 62 TCR-sequenced participants, respectively, were included in these subgroups. Beyond this particular receptor, the publication reports: The whole spike protein was spanned by vaccine-associated CD4 TCRs, and dominant responses were seen in regions 160-218 and 743-854. The 56-69-year group was small, and its depth increase did not reach significance, likely because of low power. Because no samples from the day 14 peak response were available, repertoires could be characterized only after the peak T cell response. Reportedly, close to half of the unique spike-specific TCRs recognized epitopes lying outside the regions that are mutated in the B.1.351 and B.1.1.7 variants. Conclusions about previously exposed vaccinees were limited because only six or seven AZD1222 recipients were SARS-CoV-2 seropositive at baseline. Spike-specific TCR breadth and depth rose significantly after two AZD1222 doses compared with day 0 and with MenACWY recipients. Most participants were white British and females outnumbered males, and the authors suggested that clonal diversity may have been underestimated.

Details on this clone: No cognate antigen has been identified for it. No base quality values were provided; no much bigger clone lies one nucleotide off.

The CDR3 regions of human TCRbeta chains were analyzed by immunosequencing. The paper's processing steps were these. TCRs in the repertoires were compared against a reference library of SARS-CoV-2-specific TCRs that had been generated with the MIRA antigen-specificity platform. Breadth was defined as the fraction of unique TCRs that were SARS-CoV-2-associated, and depth was defined as the fraction of total T cells that were SARS-CoV-2-associated. Using the MIRA data, each spike-specific TCR was assigned both to the spike region to which the TCR was reactive and to a CD4 or CD8 class. Log10-transformed breadth and depth values were compared by one-way ANOVA with Sidak's multiple comparisons tests. Drawn from immuneACCESS, this table holds only the in-frame rearrangements with V and J called that TCRdb kept. Clones are partly lost; checked studies trace under half to an unresolved V gene and leave the rest unexplained. The V and J calls and clone size are taken from that table; D and trimming were inferred from the DNA. The sample records 89,000 or so clones, 85% to 95% of which are singletons. About 29% of the sample goes to the ten largest clones.

Taken with the paper, the label for time point translates to: about 28 days (+/-7) after the second vaccine dose. AZD1222 recipients with second doses at about 4 weeks or about 12 weeks were pooled, because spike-specific TCR depth and breadth did not differ between schedules. Vaccinee samples came from UK trials COV001 and COV002, including a single-blind randomized controlled phase 2/3 trial of AZD1222 (ChAdOx1 nCoV-19) in healthy adults. Trial participant PBMC samples were collected at day 0 and day 28 after the second dose for TCRbeta chain sequencing. V is clipped by 0 bases and J by 0 bases, and the sequence between their germline boundaries is 9 bases long. The CDR3 spans 16 residues, from the cysteine through the phenylalanine. The sequence is cut down to CDR3 DNA, 48 bases in frame from base 1. CDR1 SGHVS and CDR2 FQNEAQ were looked up in the germline V gene.

This TCR derives from an adult who received the AZD1222 COVID-19 vaccine. Here the chain combines TRBV7-8 and TRBJ2-1; the D gene identity is not certain. This specimen consisted of peripheral blood, obtained 28 days after the second AZD1222 dose. The nucleotide sequence reads TGTGCCAGCAGCTTAGCTACGTGGAGCTCCTACAATGAGCAGTTCTTC. This codes for CASSLATWSSYNEQFF.